This entry features one TCR beta chain sequence. What it binds is unknown. The data were taken from a study of T cell repertoires in cytomegalovirus infection. Study at large: CMV epitopes, recently identified HLA-C-restricted and well-studied HLA-B-restricted, were used.

The CDR3 contains 14 residues. V shed 5 bases, J shed 5 bases, and the junction held 6 bases outside the gene matches. Germline V gives CDR1 SGHTA, CDR2 FQGNSA. One entry per CDR3 protein, called by TCRdb with MiXCR from the reads. Here the sample spans roughly 310,000 distinct CDR3 sequences, about 28% being singletons. Whole-study results and caveats: CMV carriers having the relevant HLA were flagged by cumulative public TCR beta family frequency.

Specimen: cultured PBMCs, collected from culture after CMV antigen stimulation. The V call is TRBV7-2, the J call TRBJ2-5; 9 positions match TRBD2. This receptor was taken from a human donor in good health (CMV status not recorded). Some clones in this sample may be carry-over from other donors' samples. CDR3 nucleotide sequence: TGTGCCAGCAGCCAAGAGGCGGGAGGGGAGACCCAGTACTTC. Protein product: CASSQEAGGETQYF.